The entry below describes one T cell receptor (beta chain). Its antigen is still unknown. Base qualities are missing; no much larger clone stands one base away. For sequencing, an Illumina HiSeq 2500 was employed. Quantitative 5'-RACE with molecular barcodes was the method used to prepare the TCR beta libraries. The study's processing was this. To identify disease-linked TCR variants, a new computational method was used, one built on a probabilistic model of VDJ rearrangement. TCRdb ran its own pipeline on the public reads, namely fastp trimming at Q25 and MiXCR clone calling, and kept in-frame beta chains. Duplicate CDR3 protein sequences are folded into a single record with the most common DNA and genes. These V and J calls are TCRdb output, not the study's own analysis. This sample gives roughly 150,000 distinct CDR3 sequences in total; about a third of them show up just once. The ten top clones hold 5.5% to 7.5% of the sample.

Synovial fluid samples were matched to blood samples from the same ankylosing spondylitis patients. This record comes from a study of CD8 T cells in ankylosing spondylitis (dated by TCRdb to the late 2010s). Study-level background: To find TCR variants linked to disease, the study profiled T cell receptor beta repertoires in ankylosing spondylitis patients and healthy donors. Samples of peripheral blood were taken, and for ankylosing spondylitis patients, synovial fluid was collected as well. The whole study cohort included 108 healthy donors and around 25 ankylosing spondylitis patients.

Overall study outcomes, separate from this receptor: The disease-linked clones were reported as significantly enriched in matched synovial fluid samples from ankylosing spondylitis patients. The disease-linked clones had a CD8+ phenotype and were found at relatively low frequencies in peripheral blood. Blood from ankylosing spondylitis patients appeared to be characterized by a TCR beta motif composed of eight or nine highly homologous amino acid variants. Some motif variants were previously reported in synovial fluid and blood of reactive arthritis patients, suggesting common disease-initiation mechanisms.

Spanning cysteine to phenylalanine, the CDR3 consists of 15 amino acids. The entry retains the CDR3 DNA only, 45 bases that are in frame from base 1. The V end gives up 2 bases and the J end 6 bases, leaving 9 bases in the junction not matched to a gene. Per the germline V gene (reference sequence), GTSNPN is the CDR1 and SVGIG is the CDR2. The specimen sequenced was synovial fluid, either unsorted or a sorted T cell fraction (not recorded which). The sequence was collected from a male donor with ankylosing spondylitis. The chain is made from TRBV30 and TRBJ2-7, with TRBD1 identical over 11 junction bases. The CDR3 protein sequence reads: CAWSFARTGGSEQYF. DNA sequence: TGTGCCTGGAGTTTTGCGAGGACAGGGGGCTCCGAGCAGTACTTC.